A selection of T cell receptor beta chains follows, all from one sample in a study of control samples from healthy donors and cancer patients. Measured with immunoSEQ multiplex PCR; TCRdb has only the in-frame clones, and not every one. The sample has roughly 170,000 clones, approximately 92% seen once; the top ten hold around 1.6%. Specimen: blood. Receptor source: a man aged 18 to 30 in good health. Both conserved end residues are part of each CDR3. Each record gives: clone size, V gene, J gene, D gene, CDR3 protein, CDR3 DNA. The D gene is left open where the match is weak. Expanded clones get a size class; other rows say once, few or many, or leave the size out.

>NA|TRBV28|TRBJ2-7|NA
CASRAVRGTYEQYF
TGTGCCAGCCGCGCTGTCCGGGGTACCTACGAGCAGTACTTC
>NA|TRBV12-5|TRBJ1-2|NA
CASGLVKVAARDSYGYTF
TGTGCTAGTGGTTTGGTAAAGGTGGCAGCCCGGGATAGCTATGGCTACACCTTC
>NA|TRBV2|TRBJ1-2|NA
CASRIRDNYGYTF
TGTGCCAGCAGAATCCGGGACAACTATGGCTACACCTTC
>NA|TRBV7-6|TRBJ2-7|NA
CASSYLIGGHEQYF
TGTGCCAGCAGCTATTTAATTGGGGGCCACGAGCAGTACTTC
>NA|TRBV10-3|TRBJ2-1|TRBD1
CAIKGSGGTGLSEQFF
TGTGCCATCAAAGGAAGTGGCGGGACAGGGCTCAGTGAGCAGTTCTTC
>NA|TRBV19|TRBJ2-3|NA
CASSLRAGAGTDTQYF
TGTGCCAGTAGCCTCCGGGCAGGGGCCGGCACAGATACGCAGTATTTT
>NA|TRBV18|TRBJ1-1|NA
CASSPNGKMGSEAFF
TGTGCCAGCTCACCAAACGGGAAAATGGGGTCTGAAGCTTTCTTT
>NA|TRBV20-1|TRBJ2-7|NA
CSARGGYEQYF
TGCAGTGCTAGAGGGGGCTACGAGCAGTACTTC
>once|TRBV28|TRBJ1-4|TRBD1
CASSSLRGPEEKLFF
TGTGCCAGCAGTTCACTCAGGGGGCCAGAAGAAAAACTGTTTTTT
>once|TRBV2|TRBJ1-1|NA
CASSTRDTEAFF
TGTGCCAGCTCGACTAGGGACACTGAAGCTTTCTTT
>NA|TRBV24-1|TRBJ2-2|NA
CATSDPSDWTGELFF
TGTGCCACCAGTGATCCGTCTGACTGGACCGGGGAGCTGTTTTTT
>NA|TRBV6-5|TRBJ2-2|TRBD1
CASSPGTGGTGELFF
TGTGCCAGCAGTCCCGGGACAGGGGGCACCGGGGAGCTGTTTTTT
>NA|TRBV29-1|TRBJ2-2|TRBD2
CSVVSIGRGAPGELFF
TGCAGCGTTGTCTCCATCGGGCGGGGGGCCCCCGGGGAGCTGTTTTTT
>NA|TRBV6-4|TRBJ2-7|NA
CASSRGPAYEQYF
TGTGCCAGCAGTCGGGGTCCTGCCTACGAGCAGTACTTC
>NA|TRBV6-4|TRBJ2-7|NA
CASSASASSYEQYF
TGTGCCAGCAGTGCTAGCGCCTCCTCCTACGAGCAGTACTTC
>NA|TRBV3-1/TRBV3-2|TRBJ1-2|NA
CASSQGVSGYTF
TGTGCCAGCAGCCAAGGGGTCTCAGGCTACACCTTC
>NA|TRBV5-1|TRBJ2-1|TRBD2
CASSPGTSGGGEQFF
TGCGCCAGCAGCCCAGGGACTAGCGGGGGAGGTGAGCAGTTCTTC
>NA|TRBV6-9|TRBJ2-5|NA
CASSYRLRQGQETQYF
TGTGCCAGCAGTTATCGTCTGCGGCAGGGGCAAGAGACCCAGTACTTC
>few|TRBV27|TRBJ2-1|NA
CASSPLVRGNEQFF
TGTGCCAGCAGTCCCCTCGTTAGGGGCAATGAGCAGTTCTTC
>NA|TRBV25-1|TRBJ1-1|NA
CASSALRGADTEAFF
TGTGCCAGCAGTGCCCTGCGGGGGGCGGACACTGAAGCTTTCTTT
>once|TRBV5-1|TRBJ2-5|TRBD2
CASSLRPSGGRETQYF
TGCGCCAGCAGCTTGAGGCCTAGCGGGGGTAGGGAGACCCAGTACTTC
>NA|TRBV30|TRBJ2-3|TRBD2
CAWRESGGPDTQYF
TGTGCCTGGAGAGAAAGCGGGGGCCCAGATACGCAGTATTTT
>NA|TRBV30|TRBJ1-1|NA
CACHRSSTEAFF
TGTGCCTGCCACAGGAGTAGCACTGAAGCTTTCTTT
>once|TRBV2|TRBJ2-5|TRBD2
CASRSSGGLRETQYF
TGTGCCAGCCGCTCTAGCGGGGGCCTCCGGGAGACCCAGTACTTC
>NA|TRBV20-1|TRBJ2-7|TRBD2
CSASSWTSSYEQYF
TGCAGTGCTAGTTCCTGGACTAGCTCCTACGAGCAGTACTTC
>NA|TRBV30|TRBJ1-3|NA
CAFGRQGGGNTIYF
TGTGCCTTTGGTCGGCAGGGCGGTGGAAACACCATATATTTT
>NA|TRBV30|TRBJ1-1|TRBD1
CACLRTGLNTEAFF
TGTGCCTGCCTTAGGACAGGTTTGAACACTGAAGCTTTCTTT
>NA|TRBV23-1|TRBJ1-2|TRBD1
CASSQSQEQGDYGYTF
TGCGCCAGCAGTCAATCTCAGGAACAGGGGGACTATGGCTACACCTTC
>NA|TRBV30|TRBJ1-6|TRBD1
CAWSTGQDNSPLHF
TGTGCCTGGAGTACGGGACAGGATAATTCACCCCTCCACTTT
>NA|TRBV25-1|TRBJ1-1|NA
CASQSIAGTEAFF
TGTGCCAGCCAGAGTATAGCAGGCACTGAAGCTTTCTTT
>NA|TRBV5-5|TRBJ1-1|NA
CASSLAGAGTEAFF
TGTGCCAGCAGCTTGGCAGGGGCGGGCACTGAAGCTTTCTTT
>NA|TRBV4-1|TRBJ1-5|NA
CASSQDGAGNQPQHF
TGCGCCAGCAGCCAAGATGGCGCAGGTAATCAGCCCCAGCATTTT
>NA|TRBV6-5|TRBJ2-3|TRBD2
CASSYSYSGASQYF
TGTGCCAGCAGTTACTCGTATAGCGGGGCATCGCAGTATTTT
>NA|TRBV18|TRBJ1-1|NA
CASSPPTVSEAFF
TGTGCCAGCTCACCACCAACAGTTTCTGAAGCTTTCTTT
>NA|TRBV3-1/TRBV3-2|TRBJ2-3|NA
CASSPSGGRSTDTQYF
TGTGCCAGCAGCCCCTCGGGGGGCCGGAGCACAGATACGCAGTATTTT
>NA|TRBV10-1|TRBJ2-3|TRBD1
CASSGQGGDTQYF
TGCGCCAGCAGTGGACAGGGCGGAGATACGCAGTATTTT
>NA|TRBV24-1|TRBJ2-2|NA
CATSDWQGSGELFF
TGTGCCACCAGTGACTGGCAAGGGTCCGGGGAGCTGTTTTTT
>NA|TRBV5-1|TRBJ1-2|NA
CASSSEWEGYGYTF
TGCGCCAGCAGCTCTGAATGGGAGGGCTATGGCTACACCTTC
>NA|TRBV11-3|TRBJ2-3|NA
CASSPGGGGPGDTQYF
TGTGCCAGCAGCCCAGGGGGCGGGGGCCCTGGGGATACGCAGTATTTT
>few|TRBV20-1|TRBJ2-5|NA
CSAPLETQYF
TGCAGTGCTCCGTTAGAGACCCAGTACTTC
>NA|TRBV2|TRBJ1-2|NA
CASSESRADGYTF
TGTGCCAGCAGTGAGAGCAGGGCGGATGGCTACACCTTC
>NA|TRBV7-3|TRBJ2-6|NA
CASSLATSGANVLTF
TGTGCCAGCAGCTTAGCCACCTCTGGGGCCAACGTCCTGACTTTC
>NA|TRBV18|TRBJ2-7|NA
CASSPGGAANEQYF
TGTGCCAGCTCACCGGGCGGGGCAGCGAACGAGCAGTACTTC
>NA|TRBV6-1|TRBJ1-6|NA
CASSEGRFGGSPLHF
TGTGCCAGCAGTGAAGGACGGTTTGGGGGTTCACCCCTCCACTTT
>NA|TRBV3-1/TRBV3-2|TRBJ2-5|NA
CASSQLSGGETQYF
TGTGCCAGCAGCCAACTGAGCGGCGGCGAGACCCAGTACTTC
>NA|TRBV7-9|TRBJ2-1|NA
CASSSLLDLVNEQFF
TGTGCCAGCAGCTCCTTACTCGATCTGGTAAATGAGCAGTTCTTC
>NA|TRBV5-8|TRBJ2-6|NA
CASSLRYSGTSGANVLTF
TGTGCCAGCAGCTTGCGGTACAGTGGAACCTCTGGGGCCAACGTCCTGACTTTC
>NA|TRBV18|TRBJ2-7|NA
CASSTDRGGSYEQYF
TGTGCCAGCTCAACCGACAGGGGAGGGTCCTACGAGCAGTACTTC
>NA|TRBV5-1|TRBJ1-1|NA
CASKVSRNTEAFF
TGCGCCTCAAAAGTGTCCCGGAACACTGAAGCTTTCTTT
>NA|TRBV5-1|TRBJ1-2|NA
CASSFSSGSSGYTF
TGCGCCAGCAGCTTCTCTTCAGGGTCCTCTGGCTACACCTTC